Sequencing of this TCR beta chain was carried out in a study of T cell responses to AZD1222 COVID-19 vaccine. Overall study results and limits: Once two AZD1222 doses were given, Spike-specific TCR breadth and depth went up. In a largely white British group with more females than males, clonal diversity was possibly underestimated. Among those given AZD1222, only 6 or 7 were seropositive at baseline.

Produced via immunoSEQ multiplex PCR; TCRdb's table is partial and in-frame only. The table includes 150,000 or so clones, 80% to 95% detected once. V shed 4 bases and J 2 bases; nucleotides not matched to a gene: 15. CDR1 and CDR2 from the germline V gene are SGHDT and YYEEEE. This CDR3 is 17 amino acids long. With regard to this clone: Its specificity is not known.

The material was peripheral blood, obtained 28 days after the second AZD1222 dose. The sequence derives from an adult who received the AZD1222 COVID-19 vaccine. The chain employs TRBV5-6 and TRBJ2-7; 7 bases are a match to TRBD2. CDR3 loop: CASSPLPLGGVTYEQYF. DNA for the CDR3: TGTGCCAGCAGCCCCCTCCCACTGGGAGGGGTAACCTACGAGCAGTACTTC.